This T cell receptor (beta chain) appears in the sequencing data of a study of circulating and synovial CD4+ cells in juvenile arthritis. Sequencing was performed with immunoSEQ multiplex PCR; in TCRdb, only in-frame clones are kept and a portion is missing. The sample holds under 40,000 clones, just under 95% seen once. As regards this clone: Antigen: not known.

The V and J ends lost 6 bases and 0 bases, in that order; junction bases with no gene match: 6. This CDR3 spans 17 amino acids. CDR1 and CDR2 (germline): KGHSH, LQKENI. Study conclusions and caveats: Circulating pathogenic-like lymphocytes shared a substantially higher fraction of CDR3 sequences with synovium than bulk blood. Some such blood samples were as oligoclonal as synovium. Bulk blood CD4 samples held at least an order of magnitude more or fewer genomes than CPL.

Sequenced samples came from active juvenile idiopathic arthritis patients. Material: CD4+ T cells from blood. This TCR was recovered from a human donor with juvenile idiopathic arthritis. V is TRBV18 and J is TRBJ2-3, with 13 bases fitting TRBD2. The CDR3 sequence is CASSNPGLAGSTDTQYF. The CDR3 coding sequence is TGTGCCAGCTCGAACCCGGGACTAGCGGGGAGCACAGATACGCAGTATTTT. Full variable domain (missing parts from reference TRBV18 and TRBJ2-3): NAGVMQNPRHLVRRRGQEARLRCSPMKGHSHVYWYRQLPEEGLKFMVYLQKENIIDESGMPKERFSAEFPKEGPSILRIQQVVRGDSAAYFCASSNPGLAGSTDTQYFGPGTRLTVL.